This T cell receptor beta chain was recorded in a study of T cell responses to AZD1222 COVID-19 vaccine. Study in general: Pooling of second doses given at about 4 or about 12 weeks was done. Study outcomes and limitations: Seropositive status at baseline applied to only 5 to 7 AZD1222 recipients. Unmutated regions of variants are reportedly targeted by nearly half of spike-specific TCRs. Clonal diversity may have been underestimated in mostly white British donors.

TCRdb's table, derived via immunoSEQ multiplex PCR, lists solely in-frame clones and lacks some. The table shows fewer than 150,000 clones, with about 85% occurring only once. Note on this clone: The antigen remains undetermined. The limits of the CDR3 on the DNA are not certain, so only TCRdb's listed CDR3 is given.

The CDR3 length equals 13 residues, ends included. Germline V lookup: CDR1 SQVTM, CDR2 ANQGSEA. This chain uses TRBV29-1 with TRBJ2-7; no DNA check was done on the table's D call, TRBD2. The sequencing here drew on peripheral blood, taken on day 0 of AZD1222 vaccination. The receptor was isolated from an adult in good health. Here the CDR3 reads CSPPDSYLCEQYF.